The source of this T cell receptor (beta chain) is a study of shared clonotypes between healthy human individuals. Whole-study context: Each donor's CD8 memory used one plate, CD8 naive two, each CD4 subset three. Findings and limits, study-wide: Larger estimated richness was generally seen in naive subsets than in memory subsets.

Regarding this clone: No antigen is known for it.

The CDR3 has 16 residues. Germline lookup yields CDR1 SGHTA and CDR2 FQGNSA. V lost 6 bases and J lost 5, with 21 bases in between. Clones were sequenced by immunoSEQ multiplex PCR, and TCRdb holds only the in-frame ones, with some missing. The data contain approximately 100,000 clones, roughly 69% of them singletons. Donation came from healthy HIV-negative adults that had no recent acute infections or vaccinations. The chain couples TRBV7-2 to TRBJ2-3; D possibly uses TRBD1 or TRBD2 (7 bases each). The origin of this receptor is a man aged 30 to 45 in good health. Sequenced material: memory CD8+ T cells sorted from blood. Subset indicated: CD45RO+ cells pooled with CCR7-negative TemRA cells. In nucleotides, the CDR3 is TGTGCCAGCAGTTCCGGGGAGGGGGCGTTTGGAGATACGCAGTATTTT. Translating it yields CASSSGEGAFGDTQYF.